A selection of T cell receptor beta chains follows, all from one sample in a study of post-analysis software for immune sequencing data. Each CDR3 protein is one row after TCRdb ran MiXCR on the PCR reads. The sample records roughly 600,000 distinct CDR3 sequences, roughly 40% being singletons. The specimen sequenced was blood. The receptors derive from a girl aged 5 to 17 with multiple sclerosis. Both conserved end residues are part of each CDR3. A D gene is named only where the DNA matches it firmly. Not every row has a clone size; where given, it reads once, few, many or a size class.

abundance,d_gene,v_gene,j_gene,CDR3nt,CDR3aa
NA,TRBD1,TRBV20-1,TRBJ2-1,TGCAGTGCTAGCGGGGACAGGTTCACAACTAATGAGCAGTTCTTC,CSASGDRFTTNEQFF
once,TRBD1,TRBV5-1,TRBJ1-5,TGCGCCAGCAGCCCCTTCACAGGGGGCAATCAGCCCCAGCATTTT,CASSPFTGGNQPQHF
NA,NA,TRBV21-1,TRBJ2-5,TGTGCCAGCAGCAAAGTTGGGACAGGGAGAGGAGAGACCCAGTACTTC,CASSKVGTGRGETQYF
NA,NA,TRBV6-5,TRBJ2-2,TGTGCCAGCAGTTACTCTCTTCATCTCAGACCCGAGGCCGGGGAGCTGTTTTTT,CASSYSLHLRPEAGELFF
few,NA,TRBV20-1,TRBJ2-7,TGCAGTGCTAATCTTTATGGCAGGGTCTACGAGCAGTACTTC,CSANLYGRVYEQYF
NA,NA,TRBV12-3/TRBV12-4,TRBJ2-1,TGTGCCAGCAGCAGTGTCGACAGACTCGGATTCGGCTACAATGAGCAGTTCTTC,CASSSVDRLGFGYNEQFF
NA,NA,TRBV4-2,TRBJ2-3,TGTGCCAGCAGCCAAGAACGACTCGAACAGCTACCCAGCACAGATACGCAGTATTTT,CASSQERLEQLPSTDTQYF
many,TRBD1,TRBV12-3/TRBV12-4,TRBJ2-7,TGTGCCAGCAGCCGACAGGGTGACGAGCAGTACTTC,CASSRQGDEQYF
few,NA,TRBV29-1,TRBJ2-1,TGCAGCGTCGACCCCTGGGACGGGTACAATGAGCAGTTCTTC,CSVDPWDGYNEQFF
few,NA,TRBV6-6,TRBJ2-5,TGTGCCAGCAGTTACTCGAATCGGGGTGTGGGAGAGACCCAGTACTTC,CASSYSNRGVGETQYF
few,TRBD1,TRBV7-3,TRBJ2-3,TGTGCCAGCAGCAAACAGGGGGATACGCAGTATTTT,CASSKQGDTQYF
NA,TRBD2,TRBV4-1,TRBJ2-1,TGCGCCAGCAGCCAAGAAAGCGGGACTAGCCGTTCCAATGAGCAGTTCTTC,CASSQESGTSRSNEQFF
NA,NA,TRBV7-7,TRBJ2-5,TGTACTAGCAGCTTAGGGACTCAAGAGACCCAGTACTTC,CTSSLGTQETQYF
NA,NA,TRBV12-3/TRBV12-4,TRBJ2-4,TGTGCCAGCAGTTTCCCAGGAAACATTCAGTACTTC,CASSFPGNIQYF
few,NA,TRBV12-3/TRBV12-4,TRBJ1-1,TGTGCCAGCAGTTTATATTTGGAGGACCGCCGGACTGAAGCTTTCTTT,CASSLYLEDRRTEAFF
few,TRBD2,TRBV6-6,TRBJ2-3,TGTGCCAGCAGATTAACCGGGACTAGGCCCACAGATACGCAGTATTTT,CASRLTGTRPTDTQYF
once,NA,TRBV12-3/TRBV12-4,TRBJ1-5,TGTGCCAGCAGTCGCCGGACAGTTCACGGTCAGCCCCAGCATTTT,CASSRRTVHGQPQHF
NA,NA,TRBV5-1,TRBJ2-2,TGCGCCAGCAGCTTGGCCGCCGGGGAGCTGTTTTTT,CASSLAAGELFF
NA,TRBD1,TRBV6-4,TRBJ2-5,TGTGCCAGCAGTGCTAATCCGGGACAGGGCGGAGAGACCCAGTACTTC,CASSANPGQGGETQYF
NA,NA,TRBV12-3/TRBV12-4,TRBJ2-7,TGTGCCAGCAGTTCACGGGACAACTACGAGCAGTACTTC,CASSSRDNYEQYF
many,TRBD2,TRBV12-3/TRBV12-4,TRBJ2-7,TGTGCCAGCAGTTTGAGTAGCGGGAGCTCCTACGAGCAGTACTTC,CASSLSSGSSYEQYF
few,TRBD2,TRBV12-3/TRBV12-4,TRBJ2-1,TGTGCCAGCAGGCCGACTAGCGGGAGGTTGCAGTTCTTC,CASRPTSGRLQFF
few,NA,TRBV5-1,TRBJ2-5,TGCGCCAGCAGCTTGGATCTGGGGGGCAGGGAGACCCAGTACTTC,CASSLDLGGRETQYF